A single sample gave rise to the 17 T cell receptor beta chains below, sequenced in a study of OX40 agonist ivuxolimab in advanced cancers. The assay was immunoSEQ multiplex PCR, and TCRdb's table has in-frame clones only and misses some. The table lists 58,000 or so clones, approximately 82% of them singletons. Material: CD4+ or CD8+ T cells sorted from blood, obtained in a trial of the OX40 agonist ivuxolimab. These receptors all stem from an adult with an advanced solid tumor such as melanoma, head and neck, liver or kidney cancer.

The sample holds one count of this clone. This chain joins TRBV7-2 and TRBJ1-5, with D unclear. Germline V gives CDR1 SGHTA, CDR2 FQGNSA. CDR3 length equals 14 residues. Deletions cut 2 bases from V and 3 bases from J, with 8 bases between. This CDR3 is CASSLFGNNQPQHF. The CDR3 DNA reads as TGTGCCAGCAGCTTATTCGGGAACAATCAGCCCCAGCATTTT. The full variable domain, rest sourced from reference TRBV7-2 and TRBJ1-5, is GAGVSQSPSNKVTEKGKDVELRCDPISGHTALYWYRQSLGQGLEFLIYFQGNSAPDKSGLPSDRFSAERTGGSVSTLTIQRTQQEDSAVYLCASSLFGNNQPQHFGDGTRLSIL.

This rearrangement joins TRBV5-6 to TRBJ1-3; D uncertain. V dropped 0 bases and J dropped 4 bases, with 5 bases sitting between them. The CDR3 runs to 13 residues. In germline, CDR1 is SGHDT, CDR2 YYEEEE. The CDR3 spells CASSLGLGNTIYF. The CDR3 coding sequence is TGTGCCAGCAGCTTGGGGCTGGGAAACACCATATATTTT.

CDR3 sequence: CASSLSRGDTEAFF. CDR3 nucleotide sequence: TGTGCCAGCAGTTTATCCAGGGGAGACACTGAAGCTTTCTTT. The chain carries TRBV28 and TRBJ1-1, with TRBD1 as a possible D gene (6 bases). Germline V gene lookup returns CDR1 MDHEN and CDR2 SYDVKM. V was trimmed by 1 base and J by 3 bases, leaving 9 bases between them. The CDR3 runs 14 residues.

The chain combines TRBV7-9 with TRBJ1-1; TRBD1 might be the D (5 bases). V lost 2 bases, J lost 1 base, and 11 bases lay in between. There are 15 residues in the CDR3. From germline, CDR1 is SEHNR and CDR2 FQNEAQ (reference sequence). In nucleotides, the CDR3 is TGTGCCAGCAGCTTAAATGCAGGGCGGAACACTGAAGCTTTCTTT. The encoded protein is CASSLNAGRNTEAFF.

The chain joins TRBV11-1 to TRBJ2-5; TRBD2 matches 8 bases. Losses at the gene ends were 5 bases for V and 5 bases for J; bases not matched to a gene: 10. Germline CDR1 and CDR2: SGHAT and FQDESV (reference sequence). The CDR3 totals 15 residues. CDR3 in amino acids: CASSPAGGAWETQYF. CDR3 nucleotide sequence: TGTGCCAGCAGCCCTGCCGGGGGGGCCTGGGAGACCCAGTACTTC.

The chain uses TRBV5-5 and TRBJ2-5; D tentatively reads TRBD1 or TRBD2 (5 bases each). V gave up 0 bases and J gave up 7 bases, with 13 bases separating them. There are 14 residues in the CDR3. The V gene's germline CDR1 is SGHKS and CDR2 YYEKEE (reference sequence). The CDR3 loop reads CASSLGGRAGTQYF. In DNA, the CDR3 is TGTGCCAGCAGCTTGGGCGGCAGGGCGGGGACCCAGTACTTC.

The CDR3 loop reads CASSLLGGTSSHYSSYNEQFF. CDR3 DNA sequence: TGTGCCAGCAGCTTATTGGGAGGGACTAGCTCCCATTATTCGTCCTACAATGAGCAGTTCTTC. This chain joins TRBV7-3 and TRBJ2-1, with 9 bases lining up with TRBD2. The junction had 18 bases not matched to a gene; V was cut back by 2 bases and J by 1 base. The CDR3 consists of 21 residues. Germline CDR1 is SGHTA and CDR2 is FQGTGA.

J is TRBJ2-4 and V is TRBV10-2; D is uncertain. Between the trimmed V and J ends, which lost 4 bases and 5 bases, there was a span of 6 bases. The CDR3 covers 12 residues. Germline loops: CDR1 WSHSY, CDR2 SAAADI. Written as DNA, the CDR3 is TGCGCCAGCAGTGGTGGGGAAAACATTCAGTACTTC. This translates into CASSGGENIQYF.

V is TRBV11-1 and J is TRBJ1-5, with D possibly being TRBD1 (6 bases). CDR1 and CDR2 from the germline V gene are SGHAT and FQDESV (reference sequence). Trimming shortened V by 10 bases and J by 2 bases, and 15 bases separated the two germline ends. The CDR3 consists of 14 residues. CDR3 sequence (DNA): TGTGCCACGTGTCGGGGGCTCGGCAATCAGCCCCAGCATTTT. Encoded protein: CATCRGLGNQPQHF. The whole variable domain, remainder taken from reference TRBV11-1 and TRBJ1-5, is EAEVAQSPRYKITEKSQAVAFWCDPISGHATLYWYRQILGQGPELLVQFQDESVVDDSQLPKDRFSAERLKGVDSTLKIQPAELGDSAMYLCATCRGLGNQPQHFGDGTRLSIL.

This rearrangement joins TRBV19 to TRBJ1-3; the D is unclear. The CDR3 is 16 residues long. Trimming took off 8 bases at V and 0 bases at J, with 17 bases between the two ends. Germline values: CDR1 LNHDA, CDR2 SQIVND (reference sequence). The CDR3 DNA reads as TGTGCCAGTGGCCCCCATGGCGGCAGCTCTGGAAACACCATATATTTT. Amino acids: CASGPHGGSSGNTIYF.

The gene calls are TRBV6-1 and TRBJ2-5, with D maybe TRBD2 (5 bases). From germline, CDR1 is MNHNS and CDR2 SASEGT. The CDR3 loop spans 17 amino acids. V dropped 3 bases and J dropped 4 bases, with 21 bases sitting between them. CDR3 DNA sequence: TGTGCCAGCAGTGACGGGATCCTTTCGGGGTCGGGAGAGACCCAGTACTTC. Its protein is CASSDGILSGSGETQYF.

Only one count was recorded for this clone. The chain combines TRBV7-2 with TRBJ2-3; no clear D. Per the germline V gene, CDR1 is SGHTA and CDR2 is FQGNSA. Trimming stripped 3 bases from V and 0 bases from J, with 4 bases between. This CDR3 has 13 amino acids. This CDR3 reads CASSFPSTDTQYF. CDR3 nucleotides: TGTGCCAGCAGCTTCCCCAGCACAGATACGCAGTATTTT.

The rearrangement uses TRBV27 and TRBJ1-4; 9 bases fit TRBD1. This CDR3 contains 15 residues. J gave up 5 bases and V 6 bases, and 7 bases lay outside the gene matches. Germline V gene sequence: CDR1 MNHEY, CDR2 SMNVEV (reference sequence). The CDR3 reads CASRDFDRGNEKLFF. The DNA for the CDR3 is TGTGCCAGCAGGGACTTTGACAGGGGGAATGAAAAACTGTTTTTT.

V and J are TRBV5-1 and TRBJ1-4; D is ambiguous. The germline V and J ends were trimmed by 1 base and 3 bases, with 10 bases remaining between them. This CDR3 has 15 residues. Per germline, CDR1 SGHRS and CDR2 YFSETQ. The CDR3: CASSLMGDSNEKLFF. CDR3 sequence (DNA): TGCGCCAGCAGCTTGATGGGAGATTCTAATGAAAAACTGTTTTTT.

The rearrangement links TRBV4-3 to TRBJ2-3; 11 bases agree with TRBD2. J lost 8 bases, V lost 4 bases, and 5 bases had no gene match. Germline CDR1 is LGHNA and CDR2 is YSLEER. The CDR3 has 14 residues. The CDR3 loop is CASSLAGGQGTQYF. The CDR3 coding sequence is TGCGCCAGCAGCCTAGCGGGGGGGCAAGGTACGCAGTATTTT.

The chain combines TRBV15 with TRBJ2-7; possible D gene TRBD2, 6 bases. Germline loops: CDR1 LNHNV, CDR2 YYDKDF (reference sequence). The CDR3 loop spans 15 amino acids. V gave up 0 bases and J gave up 7 bases, with 16 bases separating them. The CDR3 region is CATSRDVGTAGEQYF. The CDR3 DNA reads TGTGCCACCAGCAGAGATGTAGGGACTGCGGGAGAGCAGTACTTC.

The V gene is TRBV7-2, the J gene TRBJ1-1; D unresolved. The V end was cut by 3 bases, the J end by 8 bases, with 13 bases between. Germline CDR1 SGHTA, CDR2 FQGNSA. There are 13 residues in the CDR3. The CDR3 nucleotides are TGTGCCAGCAGCTTTGGAGGTCGAGGGGAAGCTTTCTTT. This encodes CASSFGGRGEAFF.